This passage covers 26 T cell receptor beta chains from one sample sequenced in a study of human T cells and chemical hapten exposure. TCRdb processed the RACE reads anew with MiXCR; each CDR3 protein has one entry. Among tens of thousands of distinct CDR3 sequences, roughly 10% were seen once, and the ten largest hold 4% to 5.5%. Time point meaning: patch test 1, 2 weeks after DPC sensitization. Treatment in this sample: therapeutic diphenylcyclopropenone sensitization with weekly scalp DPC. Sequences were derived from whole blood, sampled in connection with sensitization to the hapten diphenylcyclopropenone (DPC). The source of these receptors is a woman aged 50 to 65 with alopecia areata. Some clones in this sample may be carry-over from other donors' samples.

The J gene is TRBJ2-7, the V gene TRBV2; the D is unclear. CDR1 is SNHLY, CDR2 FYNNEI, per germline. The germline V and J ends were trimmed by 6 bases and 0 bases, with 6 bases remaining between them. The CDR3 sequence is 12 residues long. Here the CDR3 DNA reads TGTGCCAGCAGCGGAAGCTCCTACGAGCAGTACTTC. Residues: CASSGSSYEQYF.

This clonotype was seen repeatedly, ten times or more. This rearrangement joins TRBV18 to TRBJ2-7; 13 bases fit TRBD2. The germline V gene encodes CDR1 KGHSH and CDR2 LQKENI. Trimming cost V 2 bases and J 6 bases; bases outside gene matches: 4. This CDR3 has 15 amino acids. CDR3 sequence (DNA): TGTGCCAGCTCACCAACTAGCGGGGGGGCCCTCGAGCAGTACTTC. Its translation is CASSPTSGGALEQYF.

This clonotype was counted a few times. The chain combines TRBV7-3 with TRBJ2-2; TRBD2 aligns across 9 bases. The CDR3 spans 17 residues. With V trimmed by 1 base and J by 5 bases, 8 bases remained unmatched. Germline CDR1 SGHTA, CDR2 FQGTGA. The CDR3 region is CASSLIGGSGRTGELFF. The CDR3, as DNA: TGTGCCAGCAGCTTAATTGGCGGTAGCGGGAGAACCGGGGAGCTGTTTTTT.

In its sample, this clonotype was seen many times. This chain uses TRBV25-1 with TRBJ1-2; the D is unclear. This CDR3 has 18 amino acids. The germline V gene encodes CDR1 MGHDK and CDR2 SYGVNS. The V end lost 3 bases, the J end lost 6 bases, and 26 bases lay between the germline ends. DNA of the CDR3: TGTGCCAGCAGTGACCCTTCCGGGAGATCCTCTTCTTTTGATGGCTACACCTTC. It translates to CASSDPSGRSSSFDGYTF.

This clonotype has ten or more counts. The CDR3 loop is CASSLQGGINEQFF. The DNA of the CDR3 is TGTGCCAGCTCTCTTCAGGGCGGAATCAATGAGCAGTTCTTC. The chain is built from TRBV18 and TRBJ2-1; the D gene is possibly TRBD1 (5 bases). Germline V gene lookup returns CDR1 KGHSH and CDR2 LQKENI. CDR3 length equals 14 residues. V was cut by 6 bases and J by 6 bases, with 15 bases left in between.

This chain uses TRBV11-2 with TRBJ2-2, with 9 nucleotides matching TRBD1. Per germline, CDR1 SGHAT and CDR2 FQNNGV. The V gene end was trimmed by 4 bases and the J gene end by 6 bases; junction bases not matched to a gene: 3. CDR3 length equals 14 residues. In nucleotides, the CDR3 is TGTGCCAGCAGCTGGGACAGGGAGGCCGGGGAGCTGTTTTTT. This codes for CASSWDREAGELFF.

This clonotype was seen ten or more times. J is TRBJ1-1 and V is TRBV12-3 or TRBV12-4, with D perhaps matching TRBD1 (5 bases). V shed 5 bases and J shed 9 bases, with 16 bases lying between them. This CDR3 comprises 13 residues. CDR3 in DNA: TGTGCCAGCAGTATTACAGGCGAAACCAAAGCTTTCTTT. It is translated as CASSITGETKAFF.

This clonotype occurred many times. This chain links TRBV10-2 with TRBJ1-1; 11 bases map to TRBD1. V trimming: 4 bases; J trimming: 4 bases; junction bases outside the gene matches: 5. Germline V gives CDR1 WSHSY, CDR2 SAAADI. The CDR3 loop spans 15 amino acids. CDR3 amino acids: CASSARDRGSTEAFF. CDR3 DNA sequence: TGCGCCAGCAGTGCCCGGGACAGGGGGTCCACTGAAGCTTTCTTT.

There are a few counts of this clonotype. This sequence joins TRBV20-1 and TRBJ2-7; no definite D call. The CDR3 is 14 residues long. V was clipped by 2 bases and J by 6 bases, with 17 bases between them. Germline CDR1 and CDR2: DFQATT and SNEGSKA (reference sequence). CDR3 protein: CSARRSGVVREQYF. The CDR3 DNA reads TGCAGTGCTAGAAGGTCTGGGGTGGTGCGCGAGCAGTACTTC.

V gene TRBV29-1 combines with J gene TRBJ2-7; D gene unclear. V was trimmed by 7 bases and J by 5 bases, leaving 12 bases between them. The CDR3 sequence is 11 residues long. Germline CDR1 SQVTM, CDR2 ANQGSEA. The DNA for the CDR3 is TGCAGCGCCCAAGTAATACACGAGCAGTACTTC. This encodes CSAQVIHEQYF.

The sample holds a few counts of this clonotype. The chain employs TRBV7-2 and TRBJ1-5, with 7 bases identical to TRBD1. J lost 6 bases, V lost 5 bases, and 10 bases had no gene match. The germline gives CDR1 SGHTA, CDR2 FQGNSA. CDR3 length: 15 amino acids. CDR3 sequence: CASSPQTGSGQPQHF. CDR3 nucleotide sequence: TGTGCCAGCAGCCCCCAGACAGGGTCGGGTCAGCCCCAGCATTTT.

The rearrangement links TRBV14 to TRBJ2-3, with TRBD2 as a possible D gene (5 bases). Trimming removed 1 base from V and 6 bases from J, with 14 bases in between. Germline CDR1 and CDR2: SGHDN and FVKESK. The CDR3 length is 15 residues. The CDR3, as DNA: TGTGCCAGCAGCCAAGTAGCAGCTAGCAGGGATACGCAGTATTTT. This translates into CASSQVAASRDTQYF.

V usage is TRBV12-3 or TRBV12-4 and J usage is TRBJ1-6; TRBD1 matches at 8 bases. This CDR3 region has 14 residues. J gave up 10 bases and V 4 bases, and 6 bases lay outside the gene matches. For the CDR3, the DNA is TGTGCCAGCAGTTCAACAGGGGGAGGGTCACCCCTCCACTTT. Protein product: CASSSTGGGSPLHF.

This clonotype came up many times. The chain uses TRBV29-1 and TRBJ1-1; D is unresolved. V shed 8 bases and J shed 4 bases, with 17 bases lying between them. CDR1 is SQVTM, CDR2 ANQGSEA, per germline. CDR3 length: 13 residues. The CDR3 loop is CSFSGAWGTEAFF. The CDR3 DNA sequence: TGCAGCTTCTCCGGAGCTTGGGGCACTGAAGCTTTCTTT.

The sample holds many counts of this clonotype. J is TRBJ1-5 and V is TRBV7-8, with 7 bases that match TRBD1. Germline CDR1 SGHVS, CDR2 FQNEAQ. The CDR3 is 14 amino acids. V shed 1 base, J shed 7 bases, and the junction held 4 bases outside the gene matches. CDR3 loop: CASSLVQGRQPQHF. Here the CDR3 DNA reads TGTGCCAGCAGCTTAGTACAGGGGCGGCAGCCCCAGCATTTT.

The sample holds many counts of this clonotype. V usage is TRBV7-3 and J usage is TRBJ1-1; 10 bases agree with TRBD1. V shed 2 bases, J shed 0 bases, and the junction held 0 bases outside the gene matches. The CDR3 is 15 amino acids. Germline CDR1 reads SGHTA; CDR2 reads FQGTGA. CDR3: CASSLGTGVNTEAFF. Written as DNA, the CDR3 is TGTGCCAGCAGCTTAGGGACAGGGGTGAACACTGAAGCTTTCTTT.

CDR3: CATSVSLADFPEQFF. DNA for the CDR3: TGTGCCACCAGCGTGAGCCTAGCAGATTTTCCTGAGCAGTTCTTC. This chain links TRBV15 with TRBJ2-1; possibly TRBD2 for D (5 bases). V gave up 5 bases and J gave up 9 bases, with 20 bases separating them. The CDR3 runs 15 residues. CDR1 LNHNV and CDR2 YYDKDF come from the germline V gene (reference sequence).

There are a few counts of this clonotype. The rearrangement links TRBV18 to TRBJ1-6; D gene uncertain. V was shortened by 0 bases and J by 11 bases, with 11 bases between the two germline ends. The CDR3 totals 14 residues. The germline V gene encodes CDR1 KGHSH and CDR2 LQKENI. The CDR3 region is CASSPPETKTPLHF. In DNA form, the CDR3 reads TGTGCCAGCTCACCACCGGAAACTAAGACACCCCTCCACTTT.

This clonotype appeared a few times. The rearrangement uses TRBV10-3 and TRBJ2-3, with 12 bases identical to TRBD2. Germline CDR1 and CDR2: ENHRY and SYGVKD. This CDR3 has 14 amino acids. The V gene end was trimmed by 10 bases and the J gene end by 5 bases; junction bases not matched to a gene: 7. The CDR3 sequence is CATKTSGSLDTQYF. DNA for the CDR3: TGTGCCACTAAGACTAGCGGGAGTTTAGATACGCAGTATTTT.

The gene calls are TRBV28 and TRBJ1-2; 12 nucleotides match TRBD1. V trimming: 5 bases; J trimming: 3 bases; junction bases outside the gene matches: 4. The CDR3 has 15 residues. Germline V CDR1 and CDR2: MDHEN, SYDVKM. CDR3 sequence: CASSGDRGPHYGYTF. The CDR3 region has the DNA TGTGCCAGCAGTGGGGACAGGGGGCCCCACTATGGCTACACCTTC.

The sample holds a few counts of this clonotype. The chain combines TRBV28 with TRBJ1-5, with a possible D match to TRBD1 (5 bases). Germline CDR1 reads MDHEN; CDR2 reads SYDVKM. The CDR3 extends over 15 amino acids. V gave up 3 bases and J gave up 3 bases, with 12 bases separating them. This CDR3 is CASSFMGVLNQPQHF. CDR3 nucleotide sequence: TGTGCCAGCAGTTTCATGGGGGTCCTCAATCAGCCCCAGCATTTT.

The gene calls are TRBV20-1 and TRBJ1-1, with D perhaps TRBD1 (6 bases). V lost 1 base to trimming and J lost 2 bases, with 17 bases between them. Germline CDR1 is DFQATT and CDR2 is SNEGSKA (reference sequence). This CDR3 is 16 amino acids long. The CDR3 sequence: CSARAGGNRANTEAFF. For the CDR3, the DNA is TGCAGTGCTAGAGCTGGGGGAAACAGGGCAAACACTGAAGCTTTCTTT.

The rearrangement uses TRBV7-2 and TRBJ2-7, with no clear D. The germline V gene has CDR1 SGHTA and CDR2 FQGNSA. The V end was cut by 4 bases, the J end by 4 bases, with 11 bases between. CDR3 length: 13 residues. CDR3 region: CASSSPRRYEQYF. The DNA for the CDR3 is TGTGCCAGCAGCTCCCCGAGGAGATACGAGCAGTACTTC.

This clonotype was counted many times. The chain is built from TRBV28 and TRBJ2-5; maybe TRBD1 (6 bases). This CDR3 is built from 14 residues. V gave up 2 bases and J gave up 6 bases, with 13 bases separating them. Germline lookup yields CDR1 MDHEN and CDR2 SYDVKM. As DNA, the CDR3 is TGTGCCAGCAGTTTACTACAGGGTTTCAAGACCCAGTACTTC. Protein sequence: CASSLLQGFKTQYF.

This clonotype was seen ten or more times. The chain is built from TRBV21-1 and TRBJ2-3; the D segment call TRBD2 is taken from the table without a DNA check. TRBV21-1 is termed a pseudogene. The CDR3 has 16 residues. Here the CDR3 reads CASSNKMAGGPDTQYF. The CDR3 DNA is TGTGCCAGCAGCAACAAGATGGCGGGAGGGCCAGATACGCAGTATTTT.

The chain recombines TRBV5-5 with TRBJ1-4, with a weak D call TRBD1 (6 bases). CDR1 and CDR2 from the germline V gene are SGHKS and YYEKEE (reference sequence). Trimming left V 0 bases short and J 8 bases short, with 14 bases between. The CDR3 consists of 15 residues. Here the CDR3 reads CASSLVPGVREKLFF. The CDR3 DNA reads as TGTGCCAGCAGCTTGGTTCCAGGGGTTCGCGAAAAACTGTTTTTT. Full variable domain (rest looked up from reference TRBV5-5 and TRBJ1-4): DAGVTQSPTHLIKTRGQQVTLRCSPISGHKSVSWYQQVLGQGPQFIFQYYEKEERGRGNFPDRFSARQFPNYSSELNVNALLLGDSALYLCASSLVPGVREKLFFGSGTQLSVL.